This TCR beta chain stems from a study of OX40 agonist ivuxolimab in advanced cancers. Study summary: Ivuxolimab is an agonistic anti-OX40 (CD134) antibody, and patients were treated with it. Therapy given before enrollment (anti-PD-1, anti-PD-L1 or anti-CTLA-4) was allowed, and 40% had some. Whole-study results and caveats: CD4+ and CD8+ T cells in blood underwent clonal expansion by week 6 at 0.1 to 3.0 mg/kg.

Trimming shortened V by 6 bases and J by 7 bases, and 18 bases separated the two germline ends. The CDR3 contains 14 residues. The V gene's germline CDR1 is MNHEY and CDR2 SVGAGI. Some clones are missing from TCRdb's copy, which holds only in-frame ones; the method was immunoSEQ multiplex PCR. The sample consists of tens of thousands of clones, about 90% of them appearing once. This clone was counted a single time. What it recognizes is unknown. The V gene is TRBV6-5, the J gene TRBJ1-2, with D possibly TRBD1 on 6 matching bases. The receptor's source is an adult with an advanced solid tumor such as melanoma, head and neck, liver or kidney cancer. The specimen was CD4+ or CD8+ T cells sorted from blood, collected in a trial of the OX40 agonist ivuxolimab. This chain's CDR3 is CASSLGLTRGGYTF. For the CDR3, the DNA is TGTGCCAGCAGCCTCGGACTGACCAGGGGTGGCTACACCTTC.